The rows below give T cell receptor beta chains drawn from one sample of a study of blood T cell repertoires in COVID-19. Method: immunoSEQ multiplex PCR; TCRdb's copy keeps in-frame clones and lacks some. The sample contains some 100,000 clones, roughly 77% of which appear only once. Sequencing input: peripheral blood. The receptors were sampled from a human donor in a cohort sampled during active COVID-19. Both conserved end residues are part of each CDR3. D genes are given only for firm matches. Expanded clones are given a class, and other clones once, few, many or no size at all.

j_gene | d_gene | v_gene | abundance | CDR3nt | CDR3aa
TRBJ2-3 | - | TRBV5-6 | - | TGTGCCAGCAGCTTCCCGCCCGGTGAGAGCACAGATACGCAGTATTTT | CASSFPPGESTDTQYF
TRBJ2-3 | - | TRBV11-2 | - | TGTGCCAGCAGCTCAAACAGGGCAAGCACAGATACGCAGTATTTT | CASSSNRASTDTQYF
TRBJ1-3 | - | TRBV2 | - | TGTGCCAGTAGCCTAAAGGCGGACTCTGGAAACACCATATATTTT | CASSLKADSGNTIYF
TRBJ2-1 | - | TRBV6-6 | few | TGTGCCAGCAGTGGGACACCCTCCCTATCCTACAATGAGCAGTTCTTC | CASSGTPSLSYNEQFF
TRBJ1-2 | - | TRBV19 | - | TGTGCCAGTAGTGTCGAACAGGGTTTGCGGGGCTACACCTTC | CASSVEQGLRGYTF
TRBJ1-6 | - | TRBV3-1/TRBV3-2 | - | TGTGCCAGCAGCCGCGGGTCCAGTCGGCTTAATTCACCCCTCCACTTT | CASSRGSSRLNSPLHF
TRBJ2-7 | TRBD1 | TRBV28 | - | TGTGCCAGCAGCCTCGGGACAGGGGGCTACGAGCAGTACTTC | CASSLGTGGYEQYF
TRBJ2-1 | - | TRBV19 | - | TGTGCCAGTAGTATAGATCTGGGCGATGAGCAGTTCTTC | CASSIDLGDEQFF
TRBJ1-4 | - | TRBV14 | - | TGTGCCAGCAGCCAAGGTCTAAATGAAAAACTGTTTTTT | CASSQGLNEKLFF
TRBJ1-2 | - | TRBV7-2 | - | TGTGCCAGCAGCTTAGTGTCGCAGGGGCTTGGGGCTAACTATGGCTACACCTTC | CASSLVSQGLGANYGYTF
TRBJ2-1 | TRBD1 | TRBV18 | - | TGTGCCAGCTCGGGGACAGGGGGCGATGAGCAGTTCTTC | CASSGTGGDEQFF
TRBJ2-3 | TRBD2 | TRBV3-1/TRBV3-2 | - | TGTGCCAGCAGCCAAGGACTAGCGGGGATTCGCACAGATACGCAGTATTTT | CASSQGLAGIRTDTQYF
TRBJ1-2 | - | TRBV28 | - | TGTGCCAGCACCAGAATTACAGGGAGCTATGGCTACACCTTC | CASTRITGSYGYTF
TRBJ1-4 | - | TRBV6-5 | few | TGTGCCAGCGGGATTTCTTCGGGGGAAAAACTGTTTTTT | CASGISSGEKLFF
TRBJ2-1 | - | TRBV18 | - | TGTGCCAGCTCACCAAAAGAATTAAGCACCAATGAGCAGTTCTTC | CASSPKELSTNEQFF
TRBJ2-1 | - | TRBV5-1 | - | TGCGCCAGCAGCTTGCAGGGCCAGGGGTCCTACAATGAGCAGTTCTTC | CASSLQGQGSYNEQFF
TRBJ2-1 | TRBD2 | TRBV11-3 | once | TGTGCCAGCAGCTTTAGCGGGGGGTACAATGAGCAGTTCTTC | CASSFSGGYNEQFF